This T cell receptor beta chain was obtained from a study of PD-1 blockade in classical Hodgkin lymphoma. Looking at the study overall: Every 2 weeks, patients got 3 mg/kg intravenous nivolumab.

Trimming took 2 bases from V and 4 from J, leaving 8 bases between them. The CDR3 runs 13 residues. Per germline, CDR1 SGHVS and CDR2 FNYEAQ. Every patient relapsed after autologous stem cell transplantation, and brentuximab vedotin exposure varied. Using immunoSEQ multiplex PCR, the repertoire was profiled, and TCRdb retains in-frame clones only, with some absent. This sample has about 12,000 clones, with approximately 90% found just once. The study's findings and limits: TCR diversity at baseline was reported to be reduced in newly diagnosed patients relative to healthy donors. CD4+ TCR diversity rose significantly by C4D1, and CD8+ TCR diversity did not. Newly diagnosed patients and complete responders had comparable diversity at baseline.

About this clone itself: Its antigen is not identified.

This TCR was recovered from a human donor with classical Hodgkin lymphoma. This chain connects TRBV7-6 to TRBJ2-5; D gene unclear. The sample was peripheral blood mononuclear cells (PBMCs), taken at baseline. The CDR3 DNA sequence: TGTGCCAGCAGCTTATTAGTATCAGAGACCCAGTACTTC. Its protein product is CASSLLVSETQYF. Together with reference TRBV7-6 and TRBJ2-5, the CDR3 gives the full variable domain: GAGVSQSPRYKVTKRGQDVALRCDPISGHVSLYWYRQALGQGPEFLTYFNYEAQQDKSGLPNDRFSAERPEGSISTLTIQRTEQRDSAMYRCASSLLVSETQYFGPGTRLLVL.